One sample yielded the 29 T cell receptor beta chains listed below, sequenced in a study of T cells in localized non-small cell lung cancer (dated by TCRdb to 2020 to 2022). The library relied on the immunoSEQ multiplex PCR assay. In its TCRdb copy, this immuneACCESS table keeps in-frame sequences only and misses some clones. Where compared with another copy, unresolved V genes explain less than half of these, and the others have no known cause. In all, the sample holds 20,000 to 25,000 clones, and 70% to 90% of those were seen once. The top ten clonotypes cover over 20% of the sample. Here the sequenced sample was PBMCs, taken before any cancer treatment. The receptors come from a man between 40 and 70 years old with stage II squamous cell lung carcinoma.

This chain links TRBV4-1 with TRBJ1-5, with D possibly being TRBD1 (5 bases). The CDR3 totals 16 residues. Germline V lookup: CDR1 MGHRA, CDR2 YSYEKL. V was trimmed by 4 bases and J by 4 bases, leaving 17 bases between them. DNA for the CDR3: TGCGCCAGCAGCCGATACCGGGACGGAGAAAATCAGCCCCAGCATTTT. The encoded protein is CASSRYRDGENQPQHF.

The chain recombines TRBV5-1 with TRBJ1-4; 7 bases agree with TRBD1. The trim removed 2 bases at V and 5 bases at J, leaving 6 bases unmatched. The CDR3 contains 15 residues. The V gene's germline CDR1 is SGHRS and CDR2 YFSETQ. The CDR3 here is CASSLRTGGNEKLFF. The DNA of the CDR3 is TGCGCCAGCAGCTTAAGGACAGGTGGGAATGAAAAACTGTTTTTT.

The chain links TRBV19 to TRBJ2-6; 8 bases line up with TRBD1. CDR3 length: 20 amino acids. The germline gives CDR1 LNHDA, CDR2 SQIVND (reference sequence). Trimming took 4 bases from V and 2 from J; bases not matched to a gene: 16. CDR3 sequence (DNA): TGTGCCAGTAGTACCCCCACTGGGACAGGCTATAACACTGGGGCCAACGTCCTGACTTTC. Translated: CASSTPTGTGYNTGANVLTF.

The V and J genes are TRBV7-9 and TRBJ1-1; D is uncertain. CDR3 size: 14 residues. The germline V and J ends were trimmed by 5 bases and 6 bases, with 16 bases remaining between them. Germline V gene lookup returns CDR1 SEHNR and CDR2 FQNEAQ (reference sequence). CDR3 sequence (DNA): TGTGCCAGCAGCGTCATCGGCAGGAAAGCTGAAGCTTTCTTT. This sequence encodes CASSVIGRKAEAFF.

The chain carries TRBV2 and TRBJ2-7; 10 bases line up with TRBD1. The CDR3 covers 14 residues. The junction had 2 bases not matched to a gene; V was cut back by 6 bases and J by 0 bases. Germline lookup yields CDR1 SNHLY and CDR2 FYNNEI. Written as DNA, the CDR3 is TGTGCCAGCAGCCGACAGGGGGCCTCCTACGAGCAGTACTTC. Its protein is CASSRQGASYEQYF.

The genes are TRBV7-9 and TRBJ1-4, with D possibly matching TRBD1 (5 bases). Germline V CDR1 and CDR2: SEHNR, FQNEAQ (reference sequence). The ends were cut back, 0 bases at V and 8 bases at J, with 13 bases in the middle. There are 15 residues in the CDR3. The CDR3 region has the DNA TGTGCCAGCAGCTTAGCCGGGACGAAGTTGGAAAAACTGTTTTTT. Residues: CASSLAGTKLEKLFF.

This clone occurred a few times. The chain has TRBV5-1 and TRBJ1-1, with unresolved D. CDR1 is SGHRS and CDR2 is YFSETQ in the germline V gene. Trimming took 0 bases from V and 4 from J, leaving 4 bases between them. The CDR3 extends over 12 amino acids. The CDR3 loop reads CASSLEGTEAFF. The DNA for the CDR3 is TGCGCCAGCAGCTTGGAGGGCACTGAAGCTTTCTTT.

The chain uses TRBV7-6 and TRBJ2-7; D uncertain. The CDR3 totals 16 residues. The V gene lost 4 bases and the J gene lost 0 bases, with 16 bases spanning the gap. The germline CDR1 and CDR2 sequences are SGHVS and FNYEAQ. The CDR3 loop reads CASSSGPRDLSYEQYF. The CDR3 DNA sequence: TGTGCCAGCAGCTCCGGCCCCAGAGATCTCTCCTACGAGCAGTACTTC.

V usage is TRBV7-2 and J usage is TRBJ1-1; 8 bases are a match to TRBD1. The CDR3 covers 12 residues. Germline V gene sequence: CDR1 SGHTA, CDR2 FQGNSA. Trimming at V came to 4 bases and at J to 11 bases, leaving 6 bases not matched to a gene. The CDR3 DNA sequence: TGTGCCAGCAGCTCGCCGGGACAGGACGCTTTCTTT. Its translation is CASSSPGQDAFF.

This sequence joins TRBV28 and TRBJ1-2; perhaps TRBD1 as D (5 bases). CDR3 length: 15 residues. Trimming took off 4 bases at V and 5 bases at J, with 17 bases between the two ends. CDR1 and CDR2 (germline): MDHEN, SYDVKM. This chain's CDR3 is CASSWGLGQVYGYTF. Written as DNA, the CDR3 is TGTGCCAGCAGTTGGGGACTGGGGCAGGTTTATGGCTACACCTTC.

J is TRBJ1-3 and V is TRBV5-1; unclear D gene. The CDR3 has 17 residues. V was clipped by 4 bases and J by 4 bases, with 21 bases between them. Per the germline V gene, CDR1 is SGHRS and CDR2 is YFSETQ. The CDR3 nucleotides are TGCGCCAGCAGCCTCGGAGCACAACCGGGCAGCGGAAACACCATATATTTT. It is translated as CASSLGAQPGSGNTIYF.

The chain carries TRBV5-1 and TRBJ1-5; the D is unclear. CDR3 length: 14 residues. Per germline, CDR1 SGHRS and CDR2 YFSETQ. V lost 4 bases, J lost 3 bases, and 11 bases lay in between. CDR3 sequence: CASSPDDINQPQHF. As DNA, the CDR3 is TGCGCCAGCAGCCCCGACGACATCAATCAGCCCCAGCATTTT. Complete variable domain (other parts from reference TRBV5-1 and TRBJ1-5): KAGVTQTPRYLIKTRGQQVTLSCSPISGHRSVSWYQQTPGQGLQFLFEYFSETQRNKGNFPGRFSGRQFSNSRSEMNVSTLELGDSALYLCASSPDDINQPQHFGDGTRLSIL.

The CDR3 loop reads CASSLGQGAYEQYF. DNA of the CDR3: TGTGCCAGCAGCCTTGGACAGGGGGCCTACGAGCAGTACTTC. The J gene is TRBJ2-7, the V gene TRBV7-2; 10 positions match TRBD1. Germline CDR1 SGHTA, CDR2 FQGNSA. The J segment lost 2 bases and the V segment lost 5 bases, leaving 3 bases of the junction unmatched. The CDR3 has 14 amino acids.

The rearrangement uses TRBV7-8 and TRBJ2-1, with D perhaps given as TRBD1 or TRBD2 (6 bases each). The germline V and J ends were trimmed by 4 bases and 6 bases, with 19 bases remaining between them. The CDR3 consists of 16 residues. From germline, CDR1 is SGHVS and CDR2 FQNEAQ. DNA for the CDR3: TGTGCCAGCAGCTCCGGGGGCACTGGGGCCCCCAATGAGCAGTTCTTC. Translating it yields CASSSGGTGAPNEQFF. Complete variable domain (other parts from reference TRBV7-8 and TRBJ2-1): GAGVSQSPRYKVAKRGQDVALRCDPISGHVSLFWYQQALGQGPEFLTYFQNEAQLDKSGLPSDRFFAERPEGSVSTLKIQRTQQEDSAVYLCASSSGGTGAPNEQFFGPGTRLTVL.

The chain uses TRBV28 and TRBJ1-4, with a weak D call TRBD1 (5 bases). V was trimmed by 8 bases and J by 5 bases, leaving 12 bases between them. Germline CDR1 is MDHEN and CDR2 is SYDVKM. The CDR3 runs 13 residues. CDR3 DNA sequence: TGTGCCAGCCTCAGGGCTGGGAATGAAAAACTGTTTTTT. This gives the protein CASLRAGNEKLFF.

The J gene is TRBJ2-3, the V gene TRBV6-4, with D perhaps matching TRBD1 (6 bases). Germline V gene lookup returns CDR1 MRHNA and CDR2 SNTAGT. This CDR3 has 14 amino acids. With 0 bases removed from V and 5 bases from J, the gap between germline ends came to 9 bases. CDR3: CASSDSSGVDTQYF. Written as DNA, the CDR3 is TGTGCCAGCAGTGACTCCTCAGGGGTAGATACGCAGTATTTT.

The chain links TRBV6-6 to TRBJ2-5; TRBD2 matches at 8 bases. Germline V lookup: CDR1 MNHNY, CDR2 SVGAGI (reference sequence). The CDR3 has 16 amino acids. V shed 2 bases and J 5 bases; nucleotides not matched to a gene: 10. The chain's CDR3 is CASSYRAGDGGETQYF. DNA of the CDR3: TGTGCCAGCAGTTACAGAGCGGGGGATGGAGGGGAGACCCAGTACTTC.

The J gene is TRBJ1-3, the V gene TRBV7-8; D perhaps matches TRBD1 (5 bases). The CDR3 contains 16 residues. The V gene lost 5 bases and the J gene lost 0 bases, with 14 bases spanning the gap. Germline-derived CDR1 and CDR2 are SGHVS and FQNEAQ. The chain's CDR3 is CASSSWTTVSGNTIYF. The CDR3 region has the DNA TGTGCCAGCAGCAGCTGGACAACAGTCTCTGGAAACACCATATATTTT.

V and J are TRBV6-5 and TRBJ2-7; the match to TRBD1 covers 7 bases. Per the germline V gene, CDR1 is MNHEY and CDR2 is SVGAGI. The CDR3 is made up of 14 amino acids. J gave up 2 bases and V 6 bases, and 7 bases lay outside the gene matches. In DNA, the CDR3 is TGTGCCAGCAGGTCGACAGGGATCCCCTACGAGCAGTACTTC. It yields the protein CASRSTGIPYEQYF.

The V gene is TRBV6-1, the J gene TRBJ2-2; 11 nucleotides line up with TRBD1. After removal of 6 bases from V and 4 bases from J, the junction contained 4 bases not matched to a gene. From germline, CDR1 is MNHNS and CDR2 SASEGT. The CDR3 totals 15 residues. The CDR3 loop is CASRRTGGITGELFF. In DNA, the CDR3 is TGTGCCAGCAGGCGGACAGGGGGCATCACCGGGGAGCTGTTTTTT.

This clone was seen only a few times. This CDR3 reads CASSHYRDRDYGYTF. DNA of the CDR3: TGTGCCAGCTCGCACTACAGGGACCGGGACTATGGCTACACCTTC. The chain uses TRBV18 and TRBJ1-2; possible D gene TRBD1, 6 bases. The CDR3 has 15 residues. Germline CDR1 is KGHSH and CDR2 is LQKENI. The V and J ends lost 6 bases and 3 bases respectively, with 17 bases between them.

This clone occurred once. The V gene is TRBV7-3, the J gene TRBJ2-7, with 11 positions matching TRBD1. Germline loops: CDR1 SGHTA, CDR2 FQGTGA. This CDR3 comprises 15 residues. Trimming took 2 bases from V and 2 from J; bases not matched to a gene: 2. The CDR3 DNA sequence: TGTGCCAGCAGCTTAGGGACAGGGGGTACCTACGAGCAGTACTTC. This translates into CASSLGTGGTYEQYF.

The genes are TRBV20-1 and TRBJ1-2; D not resolved. Germline V gene lookup returns CDR1 DFQATT and CDR2 SNEGSKA (reference sequence). The V end was cut by 3 bases, the J end by 4 bases, with 3 bases between. The CDR3 loop spans 10 amino acids. The CDR3 loop reads CSARAYGYTF. The CDR3 DNA reads TGCAGTGCTAGGGCCTATGGCTACACCTTC.

V and J are TRBV5-1 and TRBJ2-4; 10 positions agree with TRBD1. CDR3 length equals 15 residues. V lost 3 bases and J lost 9; bases outside the gene matches: 9. Germline CDR1 SGHRS, CDR2 YFSETQ. CDR3 loop: CASSWTGGRGVIQYF. The CDR3 DNA is TGCGCCAGCAGCTGGACAGGGGGAAGAGGCGTCATTCAGTACTTC.

This chain joins TRBV7-7 and TRBJ2-2; TRBD1 might be the D (5 bases). CDR3 length equals 16 residues. Trimming removed 5 bases at V and 1 base at J, with 14 bases between. CDR1 is SSHAT, CDR2 FNYEAQ, per germline (reference sequence). CDR3 sequence (DNA): TGTGCCAGCAGCCCCTTAGGGGCGTGGAACACCGGGGAGCTGTTTTTT. It specifies CASSPLGAWNTGELFF.

This clone came up once. The chain carries TRBV5-6 and TRBJ2-4; no clear D. This CDR3 is 14 amino acids long. V was trimmed by 3 bases and J by 6 bases, leaving 13 bases between them. Germline CDR1 SGHDT, CDR2 YYEEEE. The CDR3 reads CASSSPGSGNIQYF. The CDR3 DNA is TGTGCCAGCAGCTCCCCGGGTTCAGGAAACATTCAGTACTTC.

The CDR3 sequence: CASSRALGYTF. CDR3 nucleotides: TGTGCCAGCAGTAGGGCCCTTGGCTACACCTTC. The genes are TRBV6-1 and TRBJ1-2; no definite D call. Between the trimmed V and J ends, which lost 5 bases and 7 bases, there was a span of 8 bases. The CDR3 consists of 11 residues. In germline, CDR1 is MNHNS, CDR2 SASEGT.

The rearrangement uses TRBV11-2 and TRBJ2-7; no clear D. CDR1 is SGHAT and CDR2 is FQNNGV in the germline V gene. This CDR3 is built from 12 residues. V was shortened by 2 bases and J by 2 bases, with 4 bases between the two germline ends. CDR3 in amino acids: CASSLLPYEQYF. The CDR3 DNA follows: TGTGCCAGCAGCTTATTGCCCTACGAGCAGTACTTC.

V gene TRBV18 combines with J gene TRBJ2-5; 8 bases match TRBD2. Germline V gene sequence: CDR1 KGHSH, CDR2 LQKENI. The CDR3 sequence is 13 residues long. V lost 6 bases, J lost 5 bases, and 5 bases stayed unmatched. The CDR3 region is CASSRSSGETQYF. CDR3 nucleotides: TGTGCCAGCTCCCGTTCTAGCGGGGAGACCCAGTACTTC. Combining the CDR3 with reference TRBV18 and TRBJ2-5 gives the whole variable domain NAGVMQNPRHLVRRRGQEARLRCSPMKGHSHVYWYRQLPEEGLKFMVYLQKENIIDESGMPKERFSAEFPKEGPSILRIQQVVRGDSAAYFCASSRSSGETQYFGPGTRLLVL.